This is a list of T cell receptor beta chains from one sample in a study of PD-1 blockade in mismatch repair-deficient tumors. Clones were read by immunoSEQ multiplex PCR, and TCRdb kept only the in-frame ones, dropping some. The table includes some 100,000 clones, approximately 80% detected once. The sequenced sample was peripheral blood, obtained about 33 weeks after starting pembrolizumab. The source is an adult with mismatch repair-deficient cancer. Both conserved end residues are part of each CDR3. The D gene is left open where the match is weak. Part of the rows lack a size; the others show once, few, many or a class for expanded clones.

j_call clone_size v_call d_call cdr3_aa cdr3_nt
TRBJ2-1 - TRBV11-1 TRBD2 CASSLRTSGSATYNEQFF TGTGCCAGCAGCTTAAGGACTAGCGGGAGCGCCACCTACAATGAGCAGTTCTTC
TRBJ2-1 - TRBV10-3 TRBD2 CAISEYSGRGNEQFF TGTGCCATCAGTGAATATAGCGGGAGGGGGAATGAGCAGTTCTTC
TRBJ1-5 - TRBV30 - CAWGYGGYSNQPQHF TGTGCCTGGGGTTACGGGGGATATAGCAATCAGCCCCAGCATTTT
TRBJ1-5 - TRBV15 - CATSRDWGGSQPQHF TGTGCCACCAGCAGAGATTGGGGGGGCTCTCAGCCCCAGCATTTT
TRBJ2-7 once TRBV7-3 - CASSPTYYNYEQYF TGTGCCAGCAGCCCCACGTACTACAACTACGAGCAGTACTTC
TRBJ2-7 - TRBV6-1 - CAAALTGIGTYEQYF TGTGCCGCTGCCCTAACAGGGATCGGTACCTACGAGCAGTACTTC
TRBJ2-7 - TRBV7-9 - CASSLARQSYEQYF TGTGCCAGCAGCTTAGCGAGGCAGTCCTACGAGCAGTACTTC
TRBJ2-4 - TRBV29-1 - CSVDPRGDIQYF TGCAGCGTTGATCCTCGTGGAGACATTCAGTACTTC
TRBJ2-7 - TRBV5-6 TRBD2 CASSLPSGIYEQYF TGTGCCAGCAGCTTGCCTAGCGGGATCTACGAGCAGTACTTC
TRBJ2-7 few TRBV7-9 TRBD2 CASSLGGLAGAYEQYF TGTGCCAGCAGCTTAGGCGGACTAGCGGGAGCGTACGAGCAGTACTTC
TRBJ1-2 - TRBV30 - CAWRLMGEFSSSGYTF TGTGCCTGGAGATTAATGGGGGAATTCAGCTCCAGTGGCTACACCTTC
TRBJ1-1 - TRBV9 - CASSRRGDTEAFF TGTGCCAGCAGCCGTCGGGGGGACACTGAAGCTTTCTTT
TRBJ2-1 - TRBV19 TRBD2 CASRASGSQEQFF TGTGCCAGTAGGGCTAGCGGGAGTCAGGAGCAGTTCTTC
TRBJ1-5 - TRBV7-3 - CASSLEGSSNQPQHF TGTGCCAGCAGCTTAGAGGGCAGTAGCAATCAGCCCCAGCATTTT
TRBJ1-5 - TRBV19 - CASSSTGNGNQPQHF TGTGCCAGTAGTTCCACAGGGAACGGCAATCAGCCCCAGCATTTT
TRBJ2-1 - TRBV7-2 TRBD2 CASSSPTSGRNNEQFF TGTGCCAGCAGCTCCCCTACTAGCGGGAGAAACAATGAGCAGTTCTTC
TRBJ1-4 - TRBV27 TRBD1 CASSDLRGVREKLFF TGTGCCAGCAGTGATCTCAGGGGGGTGCGGGAAAAACTGTTTTTT
TRBJ1-5 - TRBV19 - CASSGQLNQPQHF TGTGCCAGTTCCGGACAACTTAATCAGCCCCAGCATTTT
TRBJ2-3 - TRBV7-3 - CASSGRGSTDTQYF TGTGCCAGCAGCGGAAGGGGAAGCACAGATACGCAGTATTTT
TRBJ2-5 - TRBV5-4 TRBD1 CASSFGQGQETQYF TGTGCCAGCAGCTTCGGACAGGGCCAAGAGACCCAGTACTTC
TRBJ2-1 medium-sized TRBV7-9 - CASSPGSSYNEQFF TGTGCCAGCAGCCCCGGGAGCTCCTACAATGAGCAGTTCTTC
TRBJ2-7 - TRBV7-2 - CASSLRQGLKEQYF TGTGCCAGCAGCTTACGGCAGGGCCTTAAGGAGCAGTACTTC
TRBJ2-5 - TRBV2 TRBD2 CASKVLAAKETQYF TGTGCCAGCAAGGTCCTAGCGGCTAAAGAGACCCAGTACTTC
TRBJ2-1 - TRBV9 TRBD2 CASSVANSGGSYNEQFF TGTGCCAGCAGCGTAGCTAATAGCGGGGGGTCCTACAATGAGCAGTTCTTC
TRBJ1-3 - TRBV7-2 - CASSPQSSGNTIYF TGTGCCAGCAGCCCCCAGAGCTCTGGAAACACCATATATTTT
TRBJ1-1 - TRBV19 - CASSIAGRETEAFF TGTGCCAGTAGTATTGCCGGGCGTGAAACTGAAGCTTTCTTT
TRBJ2-2 - TRBV9 - CASSSRAGGNTGELFF TGTGCCAGCAGCTCCCGGGCTGGGGGAAACACCGGGGAGCTGTTTTTT
TRBJ2-3 - TRBV9 - CASSVVGGADTQYF TGTGCCAGCAGCGTAGTAGGAGGGGCAGATACGCAGTATTTT
TRBJ1-3 - TRBV5-1 - CASSLVGNTIYF TGCGCCAGCAGCTTGGTTGGGAACACCATATATTTT
TRBJ2-1 - TRBV27 TRBD2 CASSFQRESSEQFF TGTGCCAGCAGTTTCCAGCGGGAGAGTAGTGAGCAGTTCTTC
TRBJ2-2 - TRBV11-3 TRBD2 CASSSLRGVGELFF TGTGCCAGCAGCTCCCTACGGGGGGTCGGGGAGCTGTTTTTT
TRBJ2-7 many TRBV19 TRBD1 CASSSRTGDSYEQYF TGTGCCAGCTCATCAAGGACAGGGGACTCCTACGAGCAGTACTTC
TRBJ2-7 - TRBV6-5 - CASSPLPSAIYEQYF TGTGCCAGCAGTCCCCTCCCTAGCGCGATCTACGAGCAGTACTTC
TRBJ2-5 - TRBV2 TRBD2 CASRLGTSGDGRKTQYF TGTGCCAGCAGGCTGGGGACTAGCGGGGACGGGAGGAAGACCCAGTACTTC
TRBJ1-2 - TRBV12-5 - CASGSVPRVNYGYTF TGTGCTAGTGGGTCAGTCCCTCGGGTTAACTATGGCTACACCTTC
TRBJ2-7 - TRBV9 TRBD1 CASSVEPGGRYEQYF TGTGCCAGCAGCGTAGAGCCAGGGGGTCGATACGAGCAGTACTTC
TRBJ1-1 - TRBV29-1 TRBD1 CSVYRGPEAFF TGCAGCGTTTACAGGGGGCCTGAAGCTTTCTTT
TRBJ1-2 few TRBV19 - CASSMVTTGGPAGYGYTF TGTGCCAGTAGTATGGTCACTACTGGGGGTCCCGCTGGCTATGGCTACACCTTC
TRBJ2-1 - TRBV19 TRBD2 CASSFGTSGGYNEQFF TGTGCCAGTAGTTTCGGGACTAGCGGGGGGTACAATGAGCAGTTCTTC
TRBJ2-3 - TRBV30 - CASSTDTQYF TGTGCCTCTTCCACAGATACGCAGTATTTT
TRBJ2-7 once TRBV5-1 TRBD1 CASSLQGASQYEQYF TGCGCCAGCAGTCTACAGGGGGCTTCGCAGTACGAGCAGTACTTC
TRBJ2-5 - TRBV13 - CASSLEWETQYF TGTGCCAGCAGCTTAGAGTGGGAGACCCAGTACTTC
TRBJ2-2 - TRBV19 - CASSRQGTGELFF TGTGCCAGTTCGAGGCAGGGCACCGGGGAGCTGTTTTTT
TRBJ1-4 - TRBV7-9 - CASSSPNEKLFF TGTGCCAGCAGCTCCCCTAATGAAAAACTGTTTTTT
TRBJ2-5 - TRBV5-1 TRBD2 CASSLASGRSEETQYF TGCGCCAGCAGCTTGGCTAGCGGGAGGTCTGAGGAGACCCAGTACTTC
TRBJ2-1 - TRBV5-4 - CASSLARLDEQFF TGTGCCAGCAGCTTGGCCCGCTTAGATGAGCAGTTCTTC
TRBJ2-1 few TRBV10-3 TRBD1 CAISHGTGVSEQFF TGTGCCATCAGCCATGGGACAGGGGTGAGTGAGCAGTTCTTC
TRBJ1-1 - TRBV12-2 - CASRLVPGKGSGGTEAFF TGTGCAAGTCGCTTAGTCCCAGGGAAGGGGTCGGGGGGCACTGAAGCTTTCTTT
TRBJ2-1 - TRBV18 - CASSRTAYNEQFF TGTGCCAGCTCACGGACAGCCTACAATGAGCAGTTCTTC
TRBJ1-1 - TRBV5-6 - CASSLRSSNTEAFF TGTGCCAGCAGCTTACGGTCCTCGAACACTGAAGCTTTCTTT
TRBJ1-5 - TRBV6-1 - CASSDSRNQPQHF TGTGCCAGCAGTGATTCGCGGAATCAGCCCCAGCATTTT
TRBJ2-5 medium-sized TRBV11-2 - CASSLGQGFTQYF TGTGCCAGCAGCTTGGGGCAGGGGTTTACCCAGTACTTC
TRBJ1-1 - TRBV2 - CASSIDSNRAFF TGTGCCAGCAGTATAGACTCAAATCGGGCTTTCTTT
TRBJ1-1 - TRBV18 - CASSPPIWGSDPPEAFF TGTGCCAGCTCACCACCGATTTGGGGCAGTGACCCCCCTGAAGCTTTCTTT
TRBJ1-5 - TRBV7-2 TRBD1 CASSQRQGDNQPQHF TGTGCCAGCAGCCAACGACAGGGAGACAATCAGCCCCAGCATTTT
TRBJ1-2 - TRBV2 - CASGLEGNYGYTF TGTGCCAGCGGACTCGAGGGGAACTATGGCTACACCTTC
TRBJ2-6 - TRBV2 TRBD1 CASSDLPGQENSGANVLTF TGTGCCAGCAGTGACCTCCCGGGACAGGAAAACTCTGGTGCCAACGTCCTGACTTTC
TRBJ1-2 once TRBV6-5 - CASSYTGGLSGYTF TGTGCCAGCAGTTACACGGGGGGTCTTTCTGGCTACACCTTC